The present T cell receptor (beta chain) was sequenced within a study of blood T cell repertoires in COVID-19. Across the study: Material from acute and convalescent COVID-19 was sourced from the United States, Italy and Spain. PBMCs, B-cell-depleted T cells, or T cells were the source of the cDNA or gDNA that made up the material.

Per the authors' pipeline: The authors estimated nucleated cell counts from reference gene primer amplification. The method was immunoSEQ multiplex PCR; TCRdb's version includes in-frame clones alone and lacks a portion of them. The V and J calls and the clone size are those of that table, but D and trimming were determined from the DNA. The table records roughly 66,000 clones, roughly 82% of them present only once. This CDR3 comprises 14 residues. In germline, CDR1 is SGHRS, CDR2 YFSETQ. V was shortened by 1 base and J by 4 bases, with 9 bases between the two germline ends. The source material was peripheral blood. V usage is TRBV5-1 and J usage is TRBJ2-1; possibly TRBD1 for D (5 bases). This sequence was found in a man in his 60s with acute or convalescent COVID-19. CDR3 sequence reads: CASSLSREYNEQFF. For the CDR3, the DNA is TGCGCCAGCAGCTTGAGCAGGGAATACAATGAGCAGTTCTTC.